Detailed here is one T cell receptor beta chain. The data stem from a study of T cell changes during pregnancy in multiple sclerosis. CDR1 is SGHAT and CDR2 is FQNNGV in the germline V gene. The CDR3 covers 19 residues. V was pared by 1 base and J by 5 bases, with 24 bases between. Sequencing used immunoSEQ multiplex PCR; TCRdb keeps in-frame clones, though not all of them. The sample yields 100,000 or so clones, 90% seen once. The chain has TRBV11-2 and TRBJ2-1; weak D call: TRBD2 (6 bases). Sequenced material: peripheral blood, taken in the second trimester of pregnancy. This TCR derives from a female donor in good health, enrolled as a control in a pregnancy study. CDR3 amino acids: CASSLAFTRLGGWDNEQFF. The CDR3 DNA reads TGTGCCAGCAGCTTAGCCTTCACTAGACTAGGCGGGTGGGACAATGAGCAGTTCTTC.